Listed here are 2 T cell receptor beta chains from one sample, sequenced in a study of cytomegalovirus exposure and HLA in healthy donors. The PCR made use of 60 Vbeta and 13 Jbeta primers. Clones were sequenced by immunoSEQ multiplex PCR, and TCRdb holds only the in-frame ones, with some missing. There are 110,000 or so clones in the sample; around three quarters occur only once, and 4.9% lies in the top ten. Source material: PBMCs. These receptors were collected from a man aged 45-65 years in good health and CMV-seropositive.

This chain links TRBV27 with TRBJ1-5, with D maybe TRBD1 (5 bases). The V end lost 2 bases, the J end lost 7 bases, and 9 bases lay between the germline ends. Germline CDR1 is MNHEY and CDR2 is SMNVEV (reference sequence). The CDR3 is 13 residues long. CDR3 nucleotides: TGTGCCAGCAGTTTAGCGGGGGGACAGCCCCAGCATTTT. The encoded protein is CASSLAGGQPQHF.

This clone was observed a handful of times. This chain joins TRBV7-2 and TRBJ2-7, with D possibly being TRBD1 (6 bases). This CDR3 has 15 amino acids. Germline values: CDR1 SGHTA, CDR2 FQGNSA. The V gene lost 5 bases and the J gene lost 3 bases, with 17 bases spanning the gap. The CDR3 region is CASSLDRTASYEQYF. The CDR3 bases are TGTGCCAGCAGCCTAGACCGGACAGCGAGCTACGAGCAGTACTTC.